This is a list of T cell receptor beta chains from one sample in a study of control samples from healthy donors and cancer patients. TCRdb keeps only in-frame clones here, not all; method: immunoSEQ multiplex PCR. The sample lists 100,000 to 150,000 clones, 87% occurring once. The sample was blood. These receptors were obtained from a man between 18 and 29 years old in good health. CDR3s include the opening cysteine and the closing phenylalanine or tryptophan. The D gene is left open where the match is weak. Not all rows give a size; the values are once, few, many and, for expanded clones, a class.

NA | NA | TRBJ2-1 | TRBV10-2 | CASSDRGIYNEQFF | TGCGCCAGCAGTGACCGGGGCATCTACAATGAGCAGTTCTTC
TRBD1 | NA | TRBJ1-2 | TRBV7-8 | CASSFYVTGEGGYTF | TGTGCCAGCAGCTTCTATGTAACAGGGGAGGGTGGCTACACCTTC
TRBD1 | NA | TRBJ1-4 | TRBV25-1 | CASSDLAGQGDEKLFF | TGTGCCAGCAGTGATTTGGCTGGACAGGGAGATGAAAAACTGTTTTTT
TRBD2 | NA | TRBJ2-1 | TRBV2 | CASSGSTSGPSYNEQFF | TGTGCCAGCAGTGGGAGTACTAGCGGACCTTCCTACAATGAGCAGTTCTTC
NA | NA | TRBJ2-7 | TRBV28 | CASSLFPGSYEQYF | TGTGCCAGCAGTTTATTTCCTGGATCCTACGAGCAGTACTTC
NA | NA | TRBJ1-2 | TRBV15 | CATSRDGGLGSYGYTF | TGTGCCACCAGCAGAGATGGGGGGCTCGGAAGCTATGGCTACACCTTC
TRBD2 | NA | TRBJ2-7 | TRBV24-1 | CATSDSASGPSGEQYF | TGTGCCACCAGTGATTCCGCAAGTGGGCCTAGCGGCGAGCAGTACTTC
TRBD2 | NA | TRBJ2-3 | TRBV6-4 | CASSEREGTDTQYF | TGTGCCAGCAGCGAGCGGGAGGGCACAGATACGCAGTATTTT
NA | NA | TRBJ1-2 | TRBV30 | CAWSVGQYGYTF | TGTGCCTGGAGTGTTGGACAGTATGGCTACACCTTC
NA | once | TRBJ1-1 | TRBV19 | CASSPGRPNTEAFF | TGTGCCAGTAGTCCGGGACGGCCGAACACTGAAGCTTTCTTT
TRBD2 | NA | TRBJ2-2 | TRBV10-1 | CASSGTLAGVGELFF | TGCGCCAGCAGTGGGACCCTAGCGGGAGTTGGGGAGCTGTTTTTT
NA | once | TRBJ1-2 | TRBV21-1 | CASSKESTDTTYGYTF | TGTGCCAGCAGCAAAGAATCTACAGACACAACCTATGGCTACACCTTC
NA | NA | TRBJ1-1 | TRBV5-1 | CASSLGGMNTEAFF | TGCGCCAGCAGCTTGGGCGGGATGAACACTGAAGCTTTCTTT
NA | NA | TRBJ1-2 | TRBV15 | CATSRDQGGYTF | TGTGCCACCAGCAGAGATCAGGGTGGCTACACCTTC
TRBD1 | NA | TRBJ2-6 | TRBV27 | CASSFFSPTGGITGANVLTF | TGTGCCAGCAGTTTTTTTTCTCCGACAGGGGGGATCACTGGGGCCAACGTCCTGACTTTC
TRBD2 | NA | TRBJ2-5 | TRBV5-6 | CASSPWGSSGPARETQYF | TGTGCCAGCAGTCCTTGGGGTTCTAGCGGCCCAGCCAGGGAGACCCAGTACTTC
NA | once | TRBJ1-2 | TRBV18 | CASSPTGSIIGYTF | TGTGCCAGCTCACCCACAGGGTCGATCATCGGCTACACCTTC
NA | NA | TRBJ1-3 | TRBV27 | CASSLTATRGNTIYF | TGTGCCAGCAGCTTGACCGCAACTAGGGGAAACACCATATATTTT
TRBD1 | NA | TRBJ2-7 | TRBV28 | CASSLQGAGSIEQYF | TGTGCCAGCAGTTTACAGGGGGCGGGGTCCATCGAGCAGTACTTC
TRBD2 | NA | TRBJ2-7 | TRBV6-2/TRBV6-3 | CASSSGTSGTYEQYF | TGTGCCAGCAGTTCCGGGACTAGCGGCACCTACGAGCAGTACTTC
NA | NA | TRBJ1-2 | TRBV5-4 | CASSLGDWGLDYGYTF | TGTGCCAGCAGCTTGGGCGACTGGGGTTTGGACTATGGCTACACCTTC
TRBD1 | NA | TRBJ1-4 | TRBV28 | CASSFVTPGTGDEKLFF | TGTGCCAGCAGTTTCGTTACCCCCGGGACAGGGGATGAAAAACTGTTTTTT
NA | NA | TRBJ2-7 | TRBV3-1/TRBV3-2 | CASSQVAGTYEQYF | TGTGCCAGCAGCCAAGTGGCGGGTACCTACGAGCAGTACTTC
TRBD1 | NA | TRBJ2-2 | TRBV11-3 | CASSPTGVRANTGELFF | TGTGCCAGCAGTCCTACAGGGGTTAGAGCGAACACCGGGGAGCTGTTTTTT
NA | NA | TRBJ2-1 | TRBV20-1 | CSASQERRANEQFF | TGCAGTGCTAGTCAGGAGAGGAGGGCCAATGAGCAGTTCTTC
TRBD1 | NA | TRBJ1-1 | TRBV7-7 | CASSSDRDSEAFF | TGTGCTAGCAGCTCAGACAGGGACTCTGAAGCTTTCTTT
TRBD2 | NA | TRBJ2-3 | TRBV29-1 | CSVNPVLAGGADTQYF | TGCAGCGTTAACCCGGTTCTAGCGGGAGGCGCGGATACGCAGTATTTT
NA | NA | TRBJ1-2 | TRBV2 | CASEPLDVRGNYGYTF | TGTGCCAGCGAACCCCTGGATGTGAGAGGAAACTATGGCTACACCTTC
NA | NA | TRBJ1-2 | TRBV28 | CASRETDRNYGYTF | TGTGCCAGCAGAGAAACCGACAGGAACTATGGCTACACCTTC